Listed below are T cell receptor beta chains from one sample, sequenced in a study of T cells in localized non-small cell lung cancer. Data came from immunoSEQ multiplex PCR; TCRdb stores just in-frame clones and leaves some out. Among roughly 50,000 clones listed, approximately 90% were seen once. The sample consisted of peripheral blood, taken before any cancer treatment. Receptors originate from a man aged 35 to 70 with stage I lung adenocarcinoma. CDR3s include the opening cysteine and the closing phenylalanine or tryptophan. D genes are given only for firm matches. Expanded clones are given a class, and other clones once, few, many or no size at all.

len	d_gene	v_gene	abundance	j_gene	CDR3nt	CDR3aa
13	NA	TRBV10-2	NA	TRBJ1-5	TGCGCCAGCAGTGAAGGCAGTAATCAGCCCCAGCATTTT	CASSEGSNQPQHF
14	TRBD2	TRBV5-1	NA	TRBJ2-5	TGCGCCAGCGCCTGGGCGGGAGGCCAGGAGACCCAGTACTTC	CASAWAGGQETQYF
15	NA	TRBV19	few	TRBJ2-5	TGTGCCAGTAGTCCCCGACCGGGGCACAGAGAGACCCAGTACTTC	CASSPRPGHRETQYF
14	NA	TRBV5-5	NA	TRBJ2-2	TGTGCCAGCAGCACCCCCCTGGGGGCAGGGGAGCTGTTTTTT	CASSTPLGAGELFF
14	TRBD2	TRBV28	NA	TRBJ2-3	TGTGCCAGCTTAAGCGGGAGTTACACAGATACGCAGTATTTT	CASLSGSYTDTQYF
12	NA	TRBV30	NA	TRBJ1-4	TGTGCCTGGAGACTCCAAAATGAAAAACTGTTTTTT	CAWRLQNEKLFF
18	TRBD1	TRBV11-1	NA	TRBJ2-1	TGTGCCAGCAGCTTAGCCGGTAGGGGGCAGTCCCCTTACAATGAGCAGTTCTTC	CASSLAGRGQSPYNEQFF
14	TRBD1	TRBV18	NA	TRBJ2-7	TGTGCCAGCTCACCGGGACAGGGGCCTTACGAGCAGTACTTC	CASSPGQGPYEQYF
15	NA	TRBV5-1	NA	TRBJ1-3	TGCGCCAGCAGCTTTTACGGGTCCTCTGGAAACACCATATATTTT	CASSFYGSSGNTIYF
15	TRBD2	TRBV11-2	NA	TRBJ2-7	TGTGCCAGCAGCTTAGATCTGAGCGGGGCTGGGGAGCAGTACTTC	CASSLDLSGAGEQYF
18	TRBD2	TRBV19	NA	TRBJ2-1	TGTGCCAGTAGTACTAGAAGGACTAGCGGGGGGGACCACAATCAGCAGTTCTTC	CASSTRRTSGGDHNQQFF
13	NA	TRBV7-9	once	TRBJ1-5	TGTGCCAGCAGCTTAGCCTCGAATCAGCCCCAGCATTTT	CASSLASNQPQHF
17	NA	TRBV4-1	few	TRBJ2-2	TGCGCCAGCAGCCCCCCTCCCTTTGCCCCGCGCACCGGGGAGCTGTTTTTT	CASSPPPFAPRTGELFF
16	TRBD1	TRBV2	NA	TRBJ2-1	TGTGCCAGCAGTGAGGACAGGGGAATTCTTAGCAATGAGCAGTTCTTC	CASSEDRGILSNEQFF
15	NA	TRBV6-1	NA	TRBJ2-2	TGTGCCAGCAGCAGCACGCGGGCCAGCACCGGGGAGCTGTTTTTT	CASSSTRASTGELFF
17	TRBD2	TRBV2	NA	TRBJ2-1	TGTGCCAGCAGTGAACGTGGGACTAGCGGGAAATACAATGAGCAGTTCTTC	CASSERGTSGKYNEQFF
13	NA	TRBV30	NA	TRBJ1-5	TGTGCCTGGAGTGTTAAAAGCAATCAGCCCCAGCATTTT	CAWSVKSNQPQHF
15	TRBD1	TRBV27	NA	TRBJ2-7	TGTGCCAGCAGTTTAGTAGGGACAGGACCATACGAGCAGTACTTC	CASSLVGTGPYEQYF
18	NA	TRBV4-1	NA	TRBJ1-3	TGCGCCAGCAGCCCGCCTGGGACCCGCGCTCTCTCTGGAAACACCATATATTTT	CASSPPGTRALSGNTIYF
18	NA	TRBV6-1	NA	TRBJ2-5	TGTGCCAGCAGTGAAGGAAGGCACGGGTATACCCTCCAAGAGACCCAGTACTTC	CASSEGRHGYTLQETQYF
14	NA	TRBV5-1	NA	TRBJ2-1	TGCGCCAGCAGCTTGGGGATAGCGGCAGATGAGCAGTTCTTC	CASSLGIAADEQFF
15	TRBD1	TRBV19	NA	TRBJ2-3	TGTGCCAGCCTCGACAGGGTGAGGAACACAGATACGCAGTATTTT	CASLDRVRNTDTQYF
14	NA	TRBV2	NA	TRBJ2-7	TGTGCCAGCAGGCAGCCAGGGACGAATGGCGAGCAGTACTTC	CASRQPGTNGEQYF
13	NA	TRBV6-1	once	TRBJ2-5	TGTGCCAGCAGTGCTGGACAGCAAGAGACCCAGTACTTC	CASSAGQQETQYF
13	NA	TRBV7-2	NA	TRBJ2-1	TGTGCCAGCAGGTCCTCGGTTGACAATGAGCAGTTCTTC	CASRSSVDNEQFF
14	NA	TRBV4-2	NA	TRBJ2-1	TGTGCCAGCAGCAAAGGGACTGGGAACAATGAGCAGTTCTTC	CASSKGTGNNEQFF
13	NA	TRBV18	NA	TRBJ2-1	TGTGCCAGCTCACCAGAAGGTGACGGTGAGCAGTTCTTC	CASSPEGDGEQFF
16	TRBD1	TRBV19	NA	TRBJ1-3	TGTGCCAGTAGTATAGGGGACAGGGGGCGAGGAAACACCATATATTTT	CASSIGDRGRGNTIYF
15	NA	TRBV6-5	NA	TRBJ1-5	TGTGCCAGCAGTTTACAGGCCGAGGGGAATCAGCCCCAGCATTTT	CASSLQAEGNQPQHF
14	TRBD1	TRBV2	NA	TRBJ1-2	TGTGCCAGCAGCGAATTACAGGGGAACTATGGCTACACCTTC	CASSELQGNYGYTF
15	TRBD1	TRBV6-5	NA	TRBJ2-7	TGTGCCAGCAGTTACACCGGACAGGGCACCTACGAGCAGTACTTC	CASSYTGQGTYEQYF
14	TRBD1	TRBV6-5	NA	TRBJ1-5	TGTGCCAGCAGTACCGGACAGGGGCGACAGCCCCAGCATTTT	CASSTGQGRQPQHF
14	NA	TRBV15	once	TRBJ2-3	TGTGCCACCAGCAGAGGCTCCAACACAGATACGCAGTATTTT	CATSRGSNTDTQYF
14	NA	TRBV6-6	NA	TRBJ1-1	TGTGCCAGCAGTTACATCACAGGTGGGACTGAAGCTTTCTTT	CASSYITGGTEAFF
14	NA	TRBV10-3	NA	TRBJ1-2	TGTGCCATCAGTGATGAAAGGCGAGTCTATGGCTACACCTTC	CAISDERRVYGYTF
15	NA	TRBV6-5	NA	TRBJ1-6	TGTGCCAGCAGTTACTACCAGGAAGTAAATTCACCCCTCCACTTT	CASSYYQEVNSPLHF
14	TRBD1	TRBV2	NA	TRBJ2-5	TGTGCCATACTAGGACAGGGGCGGAGGGAGACCCAGTACTTC	CAILGQGRRETQYF
16	NA	TRBV9	NA	TRBJ2-5	TGTGCCAGCAGCGCGGGACGTCTTTCAGGGTCGGAGACCCAGTACTTC	CASSAGRLSGSETQYF
12	NA	TRBV19	few	TRBJ2-5	TGTGCCAGTGGAGTTGGGATGCAGACCCAGTACTTC	CASGVGMQTQYF
13	NA	TRBV19	NA	TRBJ1-2	TGTGCCAGTAGCCCCCCCCAACTTTCTGGCTACACCTTC	CASSPPQLSGYTF
14	NA	TRBV5-1	NA	TRBJ1-1	TGCGCCAGCAGCCTGGACGGGCCAGGTGATGAAGCTTTCTTT	CASSLDGPGDEAFF
13	NA	TRBV6-5	NA	TRBJ1-2	TGTGCCAGCAGTGCCCACGGAGAATATGGCTACACCTTC	CASSAHGEYGYTF
18	NA	TRBV30	NA	TRBJ2-6	TGTGCCTGGAGTGGGATCGGGACACGAAGCTCTGGGGCCAACGTCCTGACTTTC	CAWSGIGTRSSGANVLTF
15	NA	TRBV19	NA	TRBJ1-2	TGTACCAGTAGTATAGGAGGGGAAGTCGGCTATGGCTACACCTTC	CTSSIGGEVGYGYTF
14	TRBD2	TRBV27	NA	TRBJ2-2	TGTGCCAGCAGTCCTAGCGGAGACACCGGGGAGCTGTTTTTT	CASSPSGDTGELFF
16	TRBD1	TRBV14	NA	TRBJ1-2	TGTGCCAGCAGCCGACCGGGACAGGCGTTCATAGGTGGCTACACCTTC	CASSRPGQAFIGGYTF
14	TRBD2	TRBV6-4	few	TRBJ2-2	TGTGCCAGCAGTGACAGCGGGAGCACCGGGGAGCTGTTTTTT	CASSDSGSTGELFF
9	NA	TRBV30	NA	TRBJ2-7	TGTGCCGCCGGCGGGCCTCAGTACTTC	CAAGGPQYF
13	NA	TRBV5-6	NA	TRBJ1-1	TGTGCCAGCAGCTTGTCACTGGGCACTGAAGCTTTCTTT	CASSLSLGTEAFF
14	NA	TRBV7-8	NA	TRBJ2-5	TGTGCCAGCAGCCCCTGGGTCTATCAAGAGACCCAGTACTTC	CASSPWVYQETQYF
14	NA	TRBV28	NA	TRBJ1-5	TGTGCCAGCAGTTTAGCCGGGGCGCGCCAGCCCCAGCATTTT	CASSLAGARQPQHF
13	NA	TRBV19	NA	TRBJ1-1	TGTGCCAGTAGTCTGGGCGAGAACACTGAAGCTTTCTTT	CASSLGENTEAFF
16	TRBD1	TRBV2	NA	TRBJ1-5	TGTGCCAGCAGGGACAGGGGAACAAGCGGCAATCAGCCCCAGCATTTT	CASRDRGTSGNQPQHF